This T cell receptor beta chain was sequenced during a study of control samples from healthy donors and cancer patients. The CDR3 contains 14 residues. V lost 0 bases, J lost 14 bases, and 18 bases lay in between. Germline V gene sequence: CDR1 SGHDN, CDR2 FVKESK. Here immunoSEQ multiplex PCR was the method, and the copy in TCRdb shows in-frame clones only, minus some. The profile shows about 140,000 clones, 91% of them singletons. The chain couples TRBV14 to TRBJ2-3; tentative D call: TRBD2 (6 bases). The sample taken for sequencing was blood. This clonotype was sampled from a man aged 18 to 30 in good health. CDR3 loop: CASSQDYGQSGRYF. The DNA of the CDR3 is TGTGCCAGCAGCCAAGATTATGGGCAGAGCGGGCGGTATTTT.